This TCR beta chain is drawn from a study of T cell repertoires in cytomegalovirus infection. TCRdb called the reads again in MiXCR, with one record for every CDR3 protein. This table holds around 740,000 distinct CDR3 sequences, approximately 40% found once. The CDR3 length is 11 residues. Germline CDR1 LGHNT, CDR2 FRNRAP. The V end lost 7 bases, the J end lost 2 bases, and 4 bases lay between the germline ends. The sequence was collected from a human donor in good health (CMV status not recorded). Some clones in this sample may be carry-over from other donors' samples. The sample was PBMCs. The gene calls are TRBV12-5 and TRBJ2-3; D call uncertain. CDR3 amino acids: CASAVTDTQYF. DNA for the CDR3: TGTGCTAGTGCCGTCACAGATACGCAGTATTTT.